The entry below describes one T cell receptor (beta chain). Some clones are missing from TCRdb's copy, which holds only in-frame ones; the method was immunoSEQ multiplex PCR. The table shows around 130,000 clones, with approximately 84% occurring only once. This sample was taken from a study of blood T cell repertoires in COVID-19. The CDR3 covers 15 residues. V was clipped by 4 bases and J by 3 bases, with 16 bases between them. Per germline, CDR1 SGHNT and CDR2 YYREEE (reference sequence). The material sequenced was peripheral blood. The chain combines TRBV5-4 with TRBJ1-2; D is unresolved. The receptor comes from a human donor in a cohort sampled during active COVID-19. CDR3 in amino acids: CASSPASEWDYGYTF. The CDR3 coding sequence is TGTGCCAGCAGCCCGGCTAGTGAGTGGGACTATGGCTACACCTTC.